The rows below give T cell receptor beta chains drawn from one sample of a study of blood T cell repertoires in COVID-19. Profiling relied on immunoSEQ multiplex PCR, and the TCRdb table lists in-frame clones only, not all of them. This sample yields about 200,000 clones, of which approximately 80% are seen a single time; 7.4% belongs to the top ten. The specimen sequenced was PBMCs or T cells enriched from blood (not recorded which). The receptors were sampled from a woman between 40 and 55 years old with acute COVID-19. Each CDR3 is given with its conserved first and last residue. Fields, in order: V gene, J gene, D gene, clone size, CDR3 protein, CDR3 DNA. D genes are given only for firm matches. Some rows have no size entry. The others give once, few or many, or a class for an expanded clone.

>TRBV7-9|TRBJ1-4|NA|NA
CASSAGGSNEKLFF
TGTGCCAGCAGCGCGGGGGGGAGTAATGAAAAACTGTTTTTT
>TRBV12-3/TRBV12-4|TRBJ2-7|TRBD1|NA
CASSQGASYEQYF
TGTGCCAGCAGTCAGGGGGCGTCCTACGAGCAGTACTTC
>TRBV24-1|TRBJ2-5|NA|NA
CAAGGLETQYF
TGTGCCGCAGGGGGGTTGGAGACCCAGTACTTC
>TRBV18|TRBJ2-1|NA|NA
CASSPSQGGVDEQFF
TGTGCCAGCTCACCAAGTCAGGGTGGTGTGGATGAGCAGTTCTTC
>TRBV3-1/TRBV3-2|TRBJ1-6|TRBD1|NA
CASSGPDRGPSSPLHF
TGTGCCAGCAGCGGACCGGACAGGGGGCCCTCATCACCCCTCCACTTT
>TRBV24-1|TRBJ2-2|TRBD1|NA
CATSDLRGQGNTGELFF
TGTGCCACCAGTGATTTGAGGGGGCAGGGAAACACCGGGGAGCTGTTTTTT
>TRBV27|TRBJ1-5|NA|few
CASSLFKIDSQNQPQHF
TGTGCCAGCAGTTTATTTAAAATTGATTCCCAGAATCAGCCCCAGCATTTT
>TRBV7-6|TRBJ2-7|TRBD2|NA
CASSLREGEQYF
TGTGCCAGCAGCCTCAGGGAGGGCGAGCAGTACTTC
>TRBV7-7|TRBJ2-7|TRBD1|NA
CASSPDRGSYEQYF
TGTGCTAGCAGCCCGGACAGGGGATCCTACGAGCAGTACTTC
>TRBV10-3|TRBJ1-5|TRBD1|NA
CAISARDRRYSNQPQHF
TGTGCCATCAGTGCCAGGGACAGGCGTTATAGCAATCAGCCCCAGCATTTT